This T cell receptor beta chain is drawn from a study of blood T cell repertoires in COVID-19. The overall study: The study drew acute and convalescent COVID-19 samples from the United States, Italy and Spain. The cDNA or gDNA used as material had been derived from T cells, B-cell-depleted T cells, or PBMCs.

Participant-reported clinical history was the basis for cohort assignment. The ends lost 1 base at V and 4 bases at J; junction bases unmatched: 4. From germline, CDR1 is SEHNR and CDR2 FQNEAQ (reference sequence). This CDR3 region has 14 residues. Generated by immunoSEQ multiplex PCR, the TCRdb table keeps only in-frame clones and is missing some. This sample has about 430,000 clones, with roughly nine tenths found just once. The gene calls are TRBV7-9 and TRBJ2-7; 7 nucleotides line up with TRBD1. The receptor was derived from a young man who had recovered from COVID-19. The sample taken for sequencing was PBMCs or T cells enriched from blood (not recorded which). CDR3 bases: TGTGCCAGCAGCTTAGTGGGACAGAATTACGAGCAGTACTTC. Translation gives CASSLVGQNYEQYF.